This T cell receptor (beta chain) came from a study of T cells in Graves' hyperthyroidism and ophthalmopathy. The study's findings and limits: Most thyroid clonotypes with frequency above 0.001 were detected in blood.

Amplified TCR beta CDR3 regions derived from RNA transcripts. When the TCR CDR3 underwent first-round RT-PCR, the HTBI primer set was used. TCRdb called the multiplex PCR reads again in MiXCR, with one record for every CDR3 protein. The data contain 750,000 to 950,000 distinct CDR3 sequences, more than 30% of them singletons. Turning to this clonotype: The antigen is undetermined.

If no ophthalmopathy progression occurred within 18 months, Graves' hyperthyroidism was stable. Germline V gives CDR1 SNHLY, CDR2 FYNNEI. V was trimmed by 6 bases and J by 0 bases, leaving 8 bases between them. The CDR3 spans 13 residues. This chain links TRBV2 with TRBJ1-1, with no clear D. The origin of this receptor is a man aged 18 to 29 with Graves' hyperthyroidism. The sample taken for sequencing was blood. CDR3 sequence reads: CASRRFLNTEAFF. In nucleotides, the CDR3 is TGTGCCAGCAGACGGTTCTTGAACACTGAAGCTTTCTTT.